This TCR beta chain was identified during a study of blood T cell repertoires in COVID-19. For the study at large: T cells, B-cell-depleted T cells, or PBMCs supplied cDNA or gDNA.

In germline, CDR1 is SGHAT, CDR2 FQNNGV. Between the trimmed V and J ends, which lost 5 bases and 1 base, there was a span of 27 bases. The CDR3 is made up of 19 amino acids. TCRdb's copy holds only in-frame clones and misses some; the assay was immunoSEQ multiplex PCR. The table records over 200,000 clones, 85% to 90% of them present only once. This TCR was sampled from a man at least 80 years old with acute or convalescent COVID-19. The chain couples TRBV11-2 to TRBJ2-7, with D perhaps TRBD2 (6 bases). Sequencing used peripheral blood. The DNA for the CDR3 is TGTGCCAGCAGCGGCCCCTTTGAAGCGGGCCCCTTTCCTTCCTACGAGCAGTACTTC. Residues: CASSGPFEAGPFPSYEQYF. The variable domain in full, with the rest retrieved from reference TRBV11-2 and TRBJ2-7, is EAGVAQSPRYKIIEKRQSVAFWCNPISGHATLYWYQQILGQGPKLLIQFQNNGVVDDSQLPKDRFSAERLKGVDSTLKIQPAKLEDSAVYLCASSGPFEAGPFPSYEQYFGPGTRLTVT.